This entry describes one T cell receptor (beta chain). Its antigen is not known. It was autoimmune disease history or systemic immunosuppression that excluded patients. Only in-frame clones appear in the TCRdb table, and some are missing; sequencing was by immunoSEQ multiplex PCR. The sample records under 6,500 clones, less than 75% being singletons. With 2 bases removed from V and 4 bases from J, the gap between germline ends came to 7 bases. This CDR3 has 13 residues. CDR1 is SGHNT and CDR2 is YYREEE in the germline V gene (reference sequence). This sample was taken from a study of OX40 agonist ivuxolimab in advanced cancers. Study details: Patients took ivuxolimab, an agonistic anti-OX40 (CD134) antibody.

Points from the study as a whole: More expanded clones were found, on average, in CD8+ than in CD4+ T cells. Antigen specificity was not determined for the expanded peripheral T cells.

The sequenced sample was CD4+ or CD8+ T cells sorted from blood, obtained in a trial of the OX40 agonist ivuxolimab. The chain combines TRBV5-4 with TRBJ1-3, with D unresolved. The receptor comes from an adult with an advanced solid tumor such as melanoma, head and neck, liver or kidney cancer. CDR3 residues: CASSFTAGNTIYF. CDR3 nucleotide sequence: TGTGCCAGCAGCTTTACGGCGGGAAACACCATATATTTT.